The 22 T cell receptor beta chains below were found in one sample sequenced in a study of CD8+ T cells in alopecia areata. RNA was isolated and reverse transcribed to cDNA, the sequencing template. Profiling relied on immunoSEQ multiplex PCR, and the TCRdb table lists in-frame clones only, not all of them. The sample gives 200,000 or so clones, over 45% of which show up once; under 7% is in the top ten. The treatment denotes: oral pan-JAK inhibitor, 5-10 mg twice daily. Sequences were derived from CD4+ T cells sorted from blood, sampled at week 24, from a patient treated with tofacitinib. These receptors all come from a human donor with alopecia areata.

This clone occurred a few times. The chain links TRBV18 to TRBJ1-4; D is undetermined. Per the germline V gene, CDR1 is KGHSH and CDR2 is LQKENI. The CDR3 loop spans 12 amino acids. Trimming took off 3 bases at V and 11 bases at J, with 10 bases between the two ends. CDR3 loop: CASSPTFGKLFF. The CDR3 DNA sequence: TGTGCCAGCTCACCCACCTTCGGTAAACTGTTTTTT. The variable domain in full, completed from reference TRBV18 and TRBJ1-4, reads NAGVMQNPRHLVRRRGQEARLRCSPMKGHSHVYWYRQLPEEGLKFMVYLQKENIIDESGMPKERFSAEFPKEGPSILRIQQVVRGDSAAYFCASSPTFGKLFFGSGTQLSVL.

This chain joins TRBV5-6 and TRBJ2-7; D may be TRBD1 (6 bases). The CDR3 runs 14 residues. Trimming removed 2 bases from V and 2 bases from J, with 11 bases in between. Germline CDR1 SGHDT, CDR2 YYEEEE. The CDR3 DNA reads TGTGCCAGCAGCTTACTACAGGGAACCTACGAGCAGTACTTC. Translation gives CASSLLQGTYEQYF.

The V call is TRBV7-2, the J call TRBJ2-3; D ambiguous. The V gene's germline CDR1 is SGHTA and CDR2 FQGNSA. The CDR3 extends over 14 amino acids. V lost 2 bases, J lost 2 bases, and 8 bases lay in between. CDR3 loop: CASSLMLDTDTQYF. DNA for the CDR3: TGTGCCAGCAGCTTAATGCTTGACACAGATACGCAGTATTTT.

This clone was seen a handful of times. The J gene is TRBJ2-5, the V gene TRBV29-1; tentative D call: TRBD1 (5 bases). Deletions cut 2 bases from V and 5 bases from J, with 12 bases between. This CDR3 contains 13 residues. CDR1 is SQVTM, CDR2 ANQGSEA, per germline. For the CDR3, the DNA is TGCAGCGTTGAACAGGGAAGCGTGGAGACCCAGTACTTC. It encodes CSVEQGSVETQYF.

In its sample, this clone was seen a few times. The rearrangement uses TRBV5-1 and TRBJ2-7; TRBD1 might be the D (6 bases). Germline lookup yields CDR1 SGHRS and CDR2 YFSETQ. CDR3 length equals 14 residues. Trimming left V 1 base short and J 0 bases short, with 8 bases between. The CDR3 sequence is CASSLPGDSYEQYF. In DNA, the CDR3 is TGCGCCAGCAGCTTGCCAGGGGACTCCTACGAGCAGTACTTC.

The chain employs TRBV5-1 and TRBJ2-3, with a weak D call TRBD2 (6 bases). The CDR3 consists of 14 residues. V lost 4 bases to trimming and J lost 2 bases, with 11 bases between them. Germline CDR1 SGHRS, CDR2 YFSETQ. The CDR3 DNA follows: TGCGCCAGCAGCCCGACTAGTAACACAGATACGCAGTATTTT. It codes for CASSPTSNTDTQYF.

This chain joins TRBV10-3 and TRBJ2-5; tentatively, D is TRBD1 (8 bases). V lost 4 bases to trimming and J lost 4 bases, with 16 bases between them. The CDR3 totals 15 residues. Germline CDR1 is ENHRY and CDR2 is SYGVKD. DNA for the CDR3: TGTGCCATCAGTGGGACAGGGACGGGAGGAGAGACCCAGTACTTC. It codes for CAISGTGTGGETQYF.

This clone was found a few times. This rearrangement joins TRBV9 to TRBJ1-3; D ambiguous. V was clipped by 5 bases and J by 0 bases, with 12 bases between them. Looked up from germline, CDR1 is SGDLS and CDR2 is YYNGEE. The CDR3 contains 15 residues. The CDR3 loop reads CASSPLPNSGNTIYF. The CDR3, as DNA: TGTGCCAGCAGTCCTCTCCCAAACTCTGGAAACACCATATATTTT.

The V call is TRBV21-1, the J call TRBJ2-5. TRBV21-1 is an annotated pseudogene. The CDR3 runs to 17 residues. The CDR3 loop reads CASSLTPLGPTRETQYF. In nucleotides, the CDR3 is TGTGCCAGCAGCCTCACACCCCTCGGACCCACGCGCGAGACCCAGTACTTC.

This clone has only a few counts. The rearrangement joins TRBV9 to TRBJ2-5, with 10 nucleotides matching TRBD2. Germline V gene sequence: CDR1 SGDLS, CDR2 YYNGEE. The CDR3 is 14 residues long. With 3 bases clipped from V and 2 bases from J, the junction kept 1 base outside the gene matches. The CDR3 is CASSGTSGQETQYF. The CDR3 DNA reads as TGTGCCAGCAGCGGGACTAGCGGTCAAGAGACCCAGTACTTC.

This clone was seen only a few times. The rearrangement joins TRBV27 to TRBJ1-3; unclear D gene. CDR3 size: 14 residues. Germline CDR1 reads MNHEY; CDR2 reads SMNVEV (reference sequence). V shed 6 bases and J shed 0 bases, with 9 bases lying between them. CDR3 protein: CASRPSFSGNTIYF. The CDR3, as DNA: TGTGCCAGCAGACCCAGCTTCTCTGGAAACACCATATATTTT.

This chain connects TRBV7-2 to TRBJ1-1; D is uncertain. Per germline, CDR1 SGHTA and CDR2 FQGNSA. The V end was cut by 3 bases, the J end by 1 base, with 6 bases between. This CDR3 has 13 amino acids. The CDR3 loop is CASSLQTNTEAFF. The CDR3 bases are TGTGCCAGCAGCTTGCAGACGAACACTGAAGCTTTCTTT.

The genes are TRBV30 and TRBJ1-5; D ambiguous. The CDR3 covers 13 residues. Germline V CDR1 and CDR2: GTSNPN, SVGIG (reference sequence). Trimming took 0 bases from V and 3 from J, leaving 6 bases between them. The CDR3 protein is CAWSVQNNQPQHF. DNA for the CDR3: TGTGCCTGGAGTGTGCAGAACAATCAGCCCCAGCATTTT.

The CDR3 loop reads CASYREDNEQFF. The CDR3 bases are TGTGCCAGTTACAGGGAAGACAATGAGCAGTTCTTC. The rearrangement uses TRBV28 and TRBJ2-1; TRBD1 is a possible D gene (6 bases). V shed 9 bases and J shed 5 bases, with 11 bases lying between them. CDR1 is MDHEN and CDR2 is SYDVKM in the germline V gene. CDR3 length: 12 amino acids.

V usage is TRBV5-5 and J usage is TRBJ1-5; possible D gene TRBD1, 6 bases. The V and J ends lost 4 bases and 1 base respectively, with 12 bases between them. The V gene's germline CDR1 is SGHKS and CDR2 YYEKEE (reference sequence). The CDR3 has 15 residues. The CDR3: CASSPQGGSNQPQHF. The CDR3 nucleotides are TGTGCCAGCAGCCCACAGGGAGGGAGCAATCAGCCCCAGCATTTT. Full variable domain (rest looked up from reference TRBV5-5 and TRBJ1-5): DAGVTQSPTHLIKTRGQQVTLRCSPISGHKSVSWYQQVLGQGPQFIFQYYEKEERGRGNFPDRFSARQFPNYSSELNVNALLLGDSALYLCASSPQGGSNQPQHFGDGTRLSIL.

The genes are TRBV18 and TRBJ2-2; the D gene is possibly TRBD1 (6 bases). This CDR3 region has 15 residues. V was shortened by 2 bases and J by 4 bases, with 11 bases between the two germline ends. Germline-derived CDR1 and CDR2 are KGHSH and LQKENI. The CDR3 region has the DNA TGTGCCAGCTCACCAGAGGGGGAAGGCACCGGGGAGCTGTTTTTT. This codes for CASSPEGEGTGELFF.

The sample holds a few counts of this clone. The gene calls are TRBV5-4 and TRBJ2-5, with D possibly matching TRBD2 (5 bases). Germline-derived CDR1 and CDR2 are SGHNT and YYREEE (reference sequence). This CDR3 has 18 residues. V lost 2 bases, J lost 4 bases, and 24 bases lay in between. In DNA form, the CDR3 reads TGTGCCAGCAGCTTTAAAGGTCCGAGGAGAGGGTTAGGAGAGACCCAGTACTTC. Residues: CASSFKGPRRGLGETQYF.

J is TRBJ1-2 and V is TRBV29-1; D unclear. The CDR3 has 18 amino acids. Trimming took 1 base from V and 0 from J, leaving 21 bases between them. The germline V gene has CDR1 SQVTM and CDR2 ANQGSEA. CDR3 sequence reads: CSVEGLAVADLANYGYTF. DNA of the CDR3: TGCAGCGTTGAAGGTTTGGCGGTCGCGGATTTAGCTAACTATGGCTACACCTTC.

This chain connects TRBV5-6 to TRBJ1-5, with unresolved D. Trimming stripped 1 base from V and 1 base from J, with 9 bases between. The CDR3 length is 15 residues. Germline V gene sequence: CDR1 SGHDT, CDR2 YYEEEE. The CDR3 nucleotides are TGTGCCAGCAGCTTGTGGGTGAGGAGCAATCAGCCCCAGCATTTT. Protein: CASSLWVRSNQPQHF.

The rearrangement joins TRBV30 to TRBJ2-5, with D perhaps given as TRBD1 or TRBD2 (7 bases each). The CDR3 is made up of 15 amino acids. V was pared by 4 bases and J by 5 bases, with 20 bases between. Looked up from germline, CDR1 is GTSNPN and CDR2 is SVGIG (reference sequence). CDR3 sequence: CAWTSGWQGGETQYF. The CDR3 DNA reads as TGTGCCTGGACCTCCGGCTGGCAGGGGGGGGAGACCCAGTACTTC.

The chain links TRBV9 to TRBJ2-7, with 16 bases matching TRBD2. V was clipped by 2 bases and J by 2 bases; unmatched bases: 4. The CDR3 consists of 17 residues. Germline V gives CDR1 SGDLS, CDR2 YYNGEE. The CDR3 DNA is TGTGCCAGCAGCGTCGGGACTAGCGGGAGGGGAACCTACGAGCAGTACTTC. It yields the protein CASSVGTSGRGTYEQYF. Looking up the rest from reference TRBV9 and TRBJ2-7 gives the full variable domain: DSGVTQTPKHLITATGQRVTLRCSPRSGDLSVYWYQQSLDQGLQFLIQYYNGEERAKGNILERFSAQQFPDLHSELNLSSLELGDSALYFCASSVGTSGRGTYEQYFGPGTRLTVT.

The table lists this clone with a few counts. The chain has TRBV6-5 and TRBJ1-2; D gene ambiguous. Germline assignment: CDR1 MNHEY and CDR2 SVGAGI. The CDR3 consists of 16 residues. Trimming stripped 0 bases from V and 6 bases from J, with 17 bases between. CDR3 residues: CASSYSRVGRRDGYTF. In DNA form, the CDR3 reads TGTGCCAGCAGTTACTCTCGAGTAGGGCGGAGGGATGGCTACACCTTC.